This TCR beta chain emerged from a study of OX40 agonist ivuxolimab in advanced cancers. The data were produced by immunoSEQ multiplex PCR, yet TCRdb's version contains in-frame clones alone and is incomplete. The sample includes roughly 39,000 clones, 75% to 90% of them seen just once. The CDR3 sequence is 13 residues long. CDR1 and CDR2 from the germline V gene are MDHEN and SYDVKM. Losses at the gene ends were 2 bases for V and 7 bases for J; bases not matched to a gene: 2. The chain joins TRBV28 to TRBJ1-2; the match to TRBD1 covers 9 bases. Sequencing used CD4+ or CD8+ T cells sorted from blood, obtained in a trial of the OX40 agonist ivuxolimab. The clonotype was recovered from an adult with an advanced solid tumor such as melanoma, head and neck, liver or kidney cancer. The CDR3 spells CASSLPQGAGYTF. The CDR3 DNA sequence: TGTGCCAGCAGTTTACCACAGGGGGCTGGCTACACCTTC.